The 30 T cell receptor beta chains listed next were all sequenced from one sample in a study of blood T cell repertoires in COVID-19. The table came from immunoSEQ multiplex PCR; TCRdb's copy has only in-frame clones and leaves some out. The table records 350,000 or so clones, more than 70% of them present only once. Sequenced sample: peripheral blood. Receptor source: a young man with active or convalescent COVID-19.

The chain carries TRBV6-6 and TRBJ2-7; 7 positions match TRBD2. This CDR3 spans 14 amino acids. Germline loops: CDR1 MNHNY, CDR2 SVGAGI (reference sequence). The V segment lost 2 bases and the J segment 2 bases; nucleotides outside the gene matches: 3. CDR3 in DNA: TGTGCCAGCAGTTACGGCGGGAGCCCCTACGAGCAGTACTTC. Its translation is CASSYGGSPYEQYF.

This clone has just a few counts. The chain couples TRBV5-4 to TRBJ1-1; TRBD1 is a possible D gene (6 bases). Trimming took off 1 base at V and 5 bases at J, with 12 bases between the two ends. CDR1 SGHNT and CDR2 YYREEE come from the germline V gene (reference sequence). The CDR3 is 14 residues long. This CDR3 reads CASSLLRGTTEAFF. Written as DNA, the CDR3 is TGTGCCAGCAGCTTGCTCAGGGGAACGACTGAAGCTTTCTTT. Complete variable domain (other parts from reference TRBV5-4 and TRBJ1-1): ETGVTQSPTHLIKTRGQQVTLRCSSQSGHNTVSWYQQALGQGPQFIFQYYREEENGRGNFPPRFSGLQFPNYSSELNVNALELDDSALYLCASSLLRGTTEAFFGQGTRLTVV.

This clone occurred a few times. The rearrangement links TRBV5-1 to TRBJ2-7, with a tentative D call TRBD1 (5 bases). Germline V gene data show CDR1 as SGHRS and CDR2 as YFSETQ. The V end was cut by 0 bases, the J end by 6 bases, with 10 bases between. The CDR3 is 13 residues long. This CDR3 is CASSLDRRSEQYF. The DNA for the CDR3 is TGCGCCAGCAGCTTGGACAGGAGATCCGAGCAGTACTTC. Full variable domain (remainder filled in from reference TRBV5-1 and TRBJ2-7): KAGVTQTPRYLIKTRGQQVTLSCSPISGHRSVSWYQQTPGQGLQFLFEYFSETQRNKGNFPGRFSGRQFSNSRSEMNVSTLELGDSALYLCASSLDRRSEQYFGPGTRLTVT.

This sequence joins TRBV12-3 or TRBV12-4 and TRBJ2-1, with a possible D match to TRBD1 (5 bases). The V and J ends lost 3 bases and 13 bases respectively, with 16 bases between them. The CDR3 loop spans 13 amino acids. The CDR3 nucleotides read TGTGCCAGCAGTTTGCGGACATCCCCCCGCCAGTTCTTC. This translates into CASSLRTSPRQFF.

This clone was observed once. The V call is TRBV27, the J call TRBJ1-2; TRBD1 matches at 8 bases. The V segment lost 6 bases and the J segment 4 bases; nucleotides outside the gene matches: 7. The CDR3 has 14 amino acids. Germline CDR1 and CDR2: MNHEY and SMNVEV (reference sequence). CDR3 in DNA: TGTGCCAGCAGGCCGACAGGGGATGCCTATGGCTACACCTTC. It encodes CASRPTGDAYGYTF.

This rearrangement joins TRBV30 to TRBJ2-1; 13 bases align to TRBD2. V dropped 0 bases and J dropped 8; count of bases not matched to a gene: 7. The CDR3 has 16 amino acids. Germline CDR1 is GTSNPN and CDR2 is SVGIG (reference sequence). DNA of the CDR3: TGTGCCTGGAGTGTTGTACTAGCGGGGGGGTTTGATGAGCAGTTCTTC. This encodes CAWSVVLAGGFDEQFF.

The chain employs TRBV19 and TRBJ2-7, with D tentatively TRBD1 (6 bases). The CDR3 length is 14 residues. Germline lookup yields CDR1 LNHDA and CDR2 SQIVND (reference sequence). The V gene lost 6 bases and the J gene lost 7 bases, with 19 bases spanning the gap. The CDR3 DNA follows: TGTGCCAGTAGATTGGAGACAGGCTATAGTGAGCAGTACTTC. Translated, it gives CASRLETGYSEQYF.

CDR3 region: CASSATSGSSTDTQYF. The CDR3 DNA follows: TGTGCCAGCAGTGCAACTAGCGGGAGTAGCACAGATACGCAGTATTTT. The chain is built from TRBV6-1 and TRBJ2-3, with 11 bases that match TRBD2. The CDR3 length is 16 residues. CDR1 and CDR2 (germline): MNHNS, SASEGT. V was pared by 4 bases and J by 0 bases, with 3 bases of the junction left unmatched.

V and J are TRBV3-1 (or the pseudogene TRBV3-2) and TRBJ1-2; maybe TRBD1 (5 bases). The V and J ends lost 4 bases and 4 bases respectively, with 13 bases between them. This CDR3 is 14 amino acids long. Per the germline V gene, CDR1 is LGHDT and CDR2 is YNNKEL (reference sequence). The chain's CDR3 is CASSLKGPRYGYTF. CDR3 bases: TGTGCCAGCAGCCTGAAGGGGCCCCGCTATGGCTACACCTTC.

This chain joins TRBV6-5 and TRBJ1-5; no firm D call. Germline loops: CDR1 MNHEY, CDR2 SVGAGI. This CDR3 is built from 16 residues. The V end was cut by 0 bases, the J end by 0 bases, with 9 bases between. CDR3 coding DNA: TGTGCCAGCAGTTACTCGGCGGTACTTAGCAATCAGCCCCAGCATTTT. It is translated as CASSYSAVLSNQPQHF.

The rearrangement joins TRBV4-1 to TRBJ2-1, with 8 bases identical to TRBD2. Losses at the gene ends were 2 bases for V and 4 bases for J; bases not matched to a gene: 7. The germline V gene encodes CDR1 MGHRA and CDR2 YSYEKL. The CDR3 sequence is 16 residues long. The CDR3 DNA sequence: TGCGCCAGCAGCCAATGGTTGGCTAGCGGGTACAATGAGCAGTTCTTC. Its protein is CASSQWLASGYNEQFF.

V and J are TRBV11-3 and TRBJ2-5; tentative D call: TRBD1 (8 bases). This CDR3 comprises 14 residues. CDR1 is SGHNT, CDR2 YENEEA, per germline. The V gene lost 7 bases and the J gene lost 5 bases, with 17 bases spanning the gap. The CDR3: CASTHRGGVETQYF. Here the CDR3 DNA reads TGTGCCAGCACCCACAGGGGGGGGGTGGAGACCCAGTACTTC.

The chain is built from TRBV6-1 and TRBJ1-5; 9 bases are a match to TRBD1. This CDR3 is 16 amino acids long. Germline values: CDR1 MNHNS, CDR2 SASEGT. The junction had 10 bases not matched to a gene; V was cut back by 4 bases and J by 6 bases. The CDR3 coding sequence is TGTGCCAGCAGTGCATTGGGACAGGGAGGGGGTCAGCCCCAGCATTTT. As protein: CASSALGQGGGQPQHF.

The chain joins TRBV30 to TRBJ1-2; no firm D call. Germline CDR1 GTSNPN, CDR2 SVGIG (reference sequence). Between the trimmed V and J ends, which lost 0 bases and 5 bases, there was a span of 7 bases. The length of the CDR3 is 12 residues. CDR3 amino acids: CAWSVALYGYTF. Written as DNA, the CDR3 is TGTGCCTGGAGTGTGGCCCTTTATGGCTACACCTTC.

The V call is TRBV4-1, the J call TRBJ1-3; D remains unclear. The germline gives CDR1 MGHRA, CDR2 YSYEKL. Trimming left V 1 base short and J 2 bases short, with 6 bases between. This CDR3 region has 14 residues. This chain's CDR3 is CASSQVSAGNTIYF. The DNA for the CDR3 is TGCGCCAGCAGCCAAGTCTCTGCTGGAAACACCATATATTTT.

The genes are TRBV30 and TRBJ2-7; TRBD2 aligns across 8 bases. J gave up 7 bases and V 3 bases, and 5 bases lay outside the gene matches. There are 12 residues in the CDR3. From germline, CDR1 is GTSNPN and CDR2 SVGIG (reference sequence). The CDR3 is CAWRAGASEQYF. As DNA, the CDR3 is TGTGCCTGGAGAGCGGGAGCTTCAGAGCAGTACTTC. Together with reference TRBV30 and TRBJ2-7, the CDR3 gives the full variable domain: SQTIHQWPATLVQPVGSPLSLECTVEGTSNPNLYWYRQAAGRGLQLLFYSVGIGQISSEVPQNLSASRPQDRQFILSSKKLLLSDSGFYLCAWRAGASEQYFGPGTRLTVT.

The chain couples TRBV30 to TRBJ1-4; D unclear. The CDR3 length is 13 residues. V lost 7 bases to trimming and J lost 0 bases, with 9 bases between them. Germline loops: CDR1 GTSNPN, CDR2 SVGIG (reference sequence). The chain's CDR3 is CAYTGATNEKLFF. The CDR3 DNA reads TGTGCCTACACGGGAGCAACTAATGAAAAACTGTTTTTT.

The chain recombines TRBV30 with TRBJ1-5; a weak D match, TRBD1 (6 bases). From germline, CDR1 is GTSNPN and CDR2 SVGIG (reference sequence). The V end lost 2 bases, the J end lost 9 bases, and 17 bases lay between the germline ends. The length of the CDR3 is 14 residues. The CDR3 DNA follows: TGTGCCTGGAGTCCTAGAGGGGGTCCTCTGCCCCAGCATTTT. Its protein product is CAWSPRGGPLPQHF.

This chain links TRBV19 with TRBJ1-5, with TRBD1 identical over 8 bases. V trimming: 4 bases; J trimming: 3 bases; junction bases outside the gene matches: 14. The CDR3 length is 18 residues. CDR1 and CDR2 from the germline V gene are LNHDA and SQIVND (reference sequence). The CDR3 is CASSTRRTGLLHNQPQHF. CDR3 nucleotide sequence: TGTGCCAGTAGTACCCGAAGGACAGGGTTACTCCACAATCAGCCCCAGCATTTT.

This chain joins TRBV5-6 and TRBJ2-3; D perhaps matches TRBD1 (5 bases). Looked up from germline, CDR1 is SGHDT and CDR2 is YYEEEE. The CDR3 covers 17 residues. The V end was cut by 1 base, the J end by 1 base, with 16 bases between. The CDR3 DNA sequence: TGTGCCAGCAGCTTGTTGGGGCAGGGTGGTGGCACAGATACGCAGTATTTT. Its translation is CASSLLGQGGGTDTQYF.

The rearrangement joins TRBV7-2 to TRBJ2-1; D ambiguous. The CDR3 has 15 amino acids. V was pared by 3 bases and J by 3 bases, with 12 bases between. The germline V gene has CDR1 SGHTA and CDR2 FQGNSA. The CDR3 reads CASSFSFPGYNEQFF. The DNA for the CDR3 is TGTGCCAGCAGCTTCAGCTTTCCGGGCTACAATGAGCAGTTCTTC.

This sequence joins TRBV28 and TRBJ1-2, with D uncertain. The CDR3 has 12 amino acids. V lost 8 bases and J 4 bases, leaving 11 bases between the germline ends. Germline CDR1 is MDHEN and CDR2 is SYDVKM. The CDR3 region is CASGTASYGYTF. The CDR3 DNA sequence: TGTGCCAGCGGAACAGCCTCCTATGGCTACACCTTC.

There are many counts of this clone. This rearrangement joins TRBV5-1 to TRBJ1-5; D is perhaps TRBD1 (5 bases). The length of the CDR3 is 15 residues. Germline lookup yields CDR1 SGHRS and CDR2 YFSETQ. Trimming shortened V by 0 bases and J by 5 bases, and 12 bases separated the two germline ends. CDR3 region: CASSLEGRPHQPQHF. The DNA for the CDR3 is TGCGCCAGCAGCTTGGAGGGGCGGCCCCATCAGCCCCAGCATTTT.

The rearrangement links TRBV4-3 to TRBJ1-6; 8 bases match TRBD1. CDR1 is LGHNA, CDR2 YSLEER, per germline. V gave up 5 bases and J gave up 7 bases; unmatched junction bases: 7. This CDR3 is built from 15 residues. Here the CDR3 DNA reads TGCGCCAGCAGCAAACGGGACAGGAACAATTCACCCCTCCACTTT. Translation gives CASSKRDRNNSPLHF.

DNA of the CDR3: TGTGCCAGCAGCTTTAGCGGAGAGGGAGATACGCAGTATTTT. Its protein is CASSFSGEGDTQYF. V and J are TRBV5-5 and TRBJ2-3, with TRBD2 as a possible D gene (6 bases). CDR1 and CDR2 (germline): SGHKS, YYEKEE (reference sequence). The germline V and J ends were trimmed by 2 bases and 5 bases, with 12 bases remaining between them. There are 14 residues in the CDR3. Complete variable domain (other parts from reference TRBV5-5 and TRBJ2-3): DAGVTQSPTHLIKTRGQQVTLRCSPISGHKSVSWYQQVLGQGPQFIFQYYEKEERGRGNFPDRFSARQFPNYSSELNVNALLLGDSALYLCASSFSGEGDTQYFGPGTRLTVL.

A few counts support this clone. The chain has TRBV10-3 and TRBJ1-5; D perhaps matches TRBD1 (5 bases). The V gene lost 6 bases and the J gene lost 9 bases, with 9 bases spanning the gap. This CDR3 has 11 residues. Per germline, CDR1 ENHRY and CDR2 SYGVKD. The CDR3 loop is CAIRDNGPQHF. CDR3 coding DNA: TGTGCCATCAGGGACAATGGGCCCCAGCATTTT.

The chain couples TRBV13 to TRBJ2-1; D ambiguous. The CDR3 loop spans 16 amino acids. V gave up 6 bases and J gave up 0 bases, with 15 bases separating them. Germline V gene lookup returns CDR1 PRHDT and CDR2 FYEKMQ (reference sequence). The CDR3 spells CASRQTGSSSYNEQFF. The CDR3 DNA reads TGTGCCAGCAGGCAGACCGGGTCTAGCTCCTACAATGAGCAGTTCTTC. The entire variable domain, with the rest obtained from reference TRBV13 and TRBJ2-1, is as follows: AAGVIQSPRHLIKEKRETATLKCYPIPRHDTVYWYQQGPGQDPQFLISFYEKMQSDKGSIPDRFSAQQFSDYHSELNMSSLELGDSALYFCASRQTGSSSYNEQFFGPGTRLTVL.

The chain couples TRBV14 to TRBJ1-6, with D uncertain. The V end lost 1 base, the J end lost 10 bases, and 5 bases lay between the germline ends. In germline, CDR1 is SGHDN, CDR2 FVKESK. The CDR3 totals 12 residues. As DNA, the CDR3 is TGTGCCAGCAGCCAAGTTGAGTCACCCCTCCACTTT. Translated, it gives CASSQVESPLHF.

The J gene is TRBJ2-7, the V gene TRBV18, with TRBD1 identical over 7 bases. The CDR3 is 13 residues long. V gave up 1 base and J gave up 3 bases; unmatched junction bases: 0. Germline values: CDR1 KGHSH, CDR2 LQKENI. The CDR3 region is CASSPRDSYEQYF. In nucleotides, the CDR3 is TGTGCCAGCTCACCACGGGACAGCTACGAGCAGTACTTC.

The chain carries TRBV28 and TRBJ1-1; TRBD1 matches at 7 bases. CDR1 is MDHEN and CDR2 is SYDVKM in the germline V gene. V lost 6 bases, J lost 5 bases, and 9 bases stayed unmatched. The CDR3 runs to 14 residues. As DNA, the CDR3 is TGTGCCAGCAGCCGGAAGGGGGCGCGGACTGAAGCTTTCTTT. It yields the protein CASSRKGARTEAFF. Full variable domain (remainder filled in from reference TRBV28 and TRBJ1-1): DVKVTQSSRYLVKRTGEKVFLECVQDMDHENMFWYRQDPGLGLRLIYFSYDVKMKEKGDIPEGYSVSREKKERFSLILESASTNQTSMYLCASSRKGARTEAFFGQGTRLTVV.